This T cell receptor (beta chain) was found in a study of blood T cell repertoires in COVID-19. This CDR3 has 16 residues. CDR1 is SGDLS, CDR2 YYNGEE, per germline. The ends were cut back, 0 bases at V and 5 bases at J, with 17 bases in the middle. This clone occurred a few times. TCRdb keeps only in-frame clones here, not all; method: immunoSEQ multiplex PCR. In the table there are more than 150,000 clones, around 77% of which are singletons. The specimen was peripheral blood. This sequence originates from a man aged 60 to 75 with active or convalescent COVID-19. The chain links TRBV9 to TRBJ2-5; weak D call: TRBD2 (5 bases). CDR3 in DNA: TGTGCCAGCAGCGTAGGCGTGGGAGAGGTCGGTGAGACCCAGTACTTC. It specifies CASSVGVGEVGETQYF.